The 24 T cell receptor beta chains reported below all come from one sample, sequenced in a study of the immune and genomic landscape of osteosarcoma. The repertoire was sequenced with immunoSEQ multiplex PCR; TCRdb's copy has only in-frame clones and lacks some. The sample has fewer than 3,500 clones, approximately 70% seen once. Sequenced sample: tumor tissue from a local recurrence in the femur. These receptors were obtained from a man aged 18-30 years with osteosarcoma.

V usage is TRBV30 and J usage is TRBJ2-7; 7 bases fit TRBD1. There are 12 residues in the CDR3. V was pared by 4 bases and J by 3 bases, with 3 bases of the junction left unmatched. Per germline, CDR1 GTSNPN and CDR2 SVGIG (reference sequence). The CDR3 sequence is CAWTGGNYEQYF. CDR3 nucleotides: TGTGCCTGGACAGGGGGTAACTACGAGCAGTACTTC.

The chain couples TRBV30 to TRBJ2-7; D is perhaps TRBD1 or TRBD2 (6 bases each). CDR1 and CDR2 from the germline V gene are GTSNPN and SVGIG (reference sequence). This CDR3 contains 14 residues. Trimming pared 3 bases from V and 1 base from J, leaving 13 bases between. The CDR3 protein is CAWSSGGGSYEQYF. CDR3 DNA sequence: TGTGCCTGGAGCAGTGGAGGGGGATCCTACGAGCAGTACTTC.

The chain recombines TRBV14 with TRBJ2-5; possibly TRBD1 or TRBD2 for D (6 bases each). CDR1 SGHDN and CDR2 FVKESK come from the germline V gene. The V end was cut by 1 base, the J end by 9 bases, with 15 bases between. This CDR3 contains 14 residues. CDR3 in DNA: TGTGCCAGCAGCCAAGTGGGGGGCCTGGAATCCCAGTACTTC. Translation: CASSQVGGLESQYF.

The V and J genes are TRBV7-8 and TRBJ1-1, with D maybe TRBD1 (6 bases). V dropped 1 base and J dropped 4 bases, with 10 bases sitting between them. CDR1 is SGHVS and CDR2 is FQNEAQ in the germline V gene. This CDR3 has 14 residues. CDR3 in DNA: TGTGCCAGCAGCTTAGACAGGGTGAGCACTGAAGCTTTCTTT. This translates into CASSLDRVSTEAFF. Combining the CDR3 with reference TRBV7-8 and TRBJ1-1 gives the whole variable domain GAGVSQSPRYKVAKRGQDVALRCDPISGHVSLFWYQQALGQGPEFLTYFQNEAQLDKSGLPSDRFFAERPEGSVSTLKIQRTQQEDSAVYLCASSLDRVSTEAFFGQGTRLTVV.

This clone was seen once. The chain joins TRBV27 to TRBJ1-2; 11 bases are a match to TRBD1. The CDR3 runs to 15 residues. The V and J ends lost 4 bases and 5 bases, in that order; junction bases with no gene match: 6. Germline-derived CDR1 and CDR2 are MNHEY and SMNVEV (reference sequence). Written as DNA, the CDR3 is TGTGCCAGCAGTTGGGCCGGGACAGGGGGTTATGGCTACACCTTC. Its translation: CASSWAGTGGYGYTF.

The chain uses TRBV6-4 and TRBJ2-1; TRBD2 matches at 9 bases. With V trimmed by 0 bases and J by 3 bases, 0 bases remained unmatched. In germline, CDR1 is MRHNA, CDR2 SNTAGT. This CDR3 region has 15 residues. The CDR3 loop reads CASSDSSGSYNEQFF. The CDR3 DNA is TGTGCCAGCAGTGACTCTAGCGGGAGCTACAATGAGCAGTTCTTC.

The rearrangement links TRBV9 to TRBJ2-1; TRBD2 matches 10 bases. Germline V gene data show CDR1 as SGDLS and CDR2 as YYNGEE. V shed 1 base and J 5 bases; nucleotides not matched to a gene: 6. The CDR3 totals 16 residues. CDR3 sequence: CASSVSASGRNNEQFF. CDR3 bases: TGTGCCAGCAGCGTATCTGCTAGCGGGAGAAACAATGAGCAGTTCTTC. Variable domain in full (rest from reference TRBV9 and TRBJ2-1): DSGVTQTPKHLITATGQRVTLRCSPRSGDLSVYWYQQSLDQGLQFLIQYYNGEERAKGNILERFSAQQFPDLHSELNLSSLELGDSALYFCASSVSASGRNNEQFFGPGTRLTVL.

The V gene is TRBV9, the J gene TRBJ2-3; D perhaps matches TRBD2 (5 bases). The ends were cut back, 6 bases at V and 6 bases at J, with 11 bases in the middle. The CDR3 sequence is 12 residues long. Germline loops: CDR1 SGDLS, CDR2 YYNGEE. CDR3 sequence reads: CASTKEGDTQYF. The CDR3 DNA is TGTGCCAGCACCAAAGAGGGCGATACGCAGTATTTT. The full variable domain, rest sourced from reference TRBV9 and TRBJ2-3, is DSGVTQTPKHLITATGQRVTLRCSPRSGDLSVYWYQQSLDQGLQFLIQYYNGEERAKGNILERFSAQQFPDLHSELNLSSLELGDSALYFCASTKEGDTQYFGPGTRLTVL.

V usage is TRBV27 and J usage is TRBJ1-2; 9 bases are a match to TRBD1. Unmatched junction bases numbered 6, after V lost 8 bases and J lost 2 bases. Germline values: CDR1 MNHEY, CDR2 SMNVEV (reference sequence). CDR3 length: 14 amino acids. DNA for the CDR3: TGTGCCAGCGGCTGGGACAGGGTAAACTATGGCTACACCTTC. The encoded protein is CASGWDRVNYGYTF.

This clone was found a few times. The chain employs TRBV14 and TRBJ1-6, with TRBD1 matching over 7 bases. Losses at the gene ends were 4 bases for V and 7 bases for J; bases not matched to a gene: 4. Germline V lookup: CDR1 SGHDN, CDR2 FVKESK. This CDR3 spans 14 amino acids. The CDR3 region has the DNA TGTGCCAGCAGCCCCGGGACAGAGAATTCACCCCTCCACTTT. This encodes CASSPGTENSPLHF.

The chain recombines TRBV28 with TRBJ2-3; D is unresolved. The CDR3 sequence is 11 residues long. Germline V gene data show CDR1 as MDHEN and CDR2 as SYDVKM. Trimming shortened V by 11 bases and J by 1 base, and 7 bases separated the two germline ends. CDR3 sequence: CAATRTDTQYF. CDR3 sequence (DNA): TGTGCCGCTACCCGCACAGATACGCAGTATTTT.

The chain is built from TRBV7-2 and TRBJ2-7; 14 bases are a match to TRBD2. Germline CDR1 is SGHTA and CDR2 is FQGNSA. V gave up 1 base and J gave up 5 bases; unmatched junction bases: 7. The CDR3 is 17 residues long. The CDR3 spells CASSLVGTSGSGNEQYF. CDR3 DNA: TGTGCCAGCAGCTTAGTTGGGACTAGCGGGAGTGGTAACGAGCAGTACTTC.

This chain links TRBV6-1 with TRBJ2-3, with D perhaps assigned TRBD1 or TRBD2 (5 bases each). V dropped 8 bases and J dropped 0 bases, with 15 bases sitting between them. The CDR3 extends over 15 amino acids. CDR1 is MNHNS, CDR2 SASEGT, per germline. This CDR3 is CASGTGASSTDTQYF. The CDR3 DNA reads as TGTGCCAGCGGGACCGGGGCCTCTAGCACAGATACGCAGTATTTT.

The chain is built from TRBV9 and TRBJ2-2, with D perhaps given as TRBD1 or TRBD2 (5 bases each). CDR1 and CDR2 (germline): SGDLS, YYNGEE. V lost 4 bases to trimming and J lost 1 base, with 11 bases between them. The CDR3 length is 15 residues. The CDR3: CASSFRDGNTGELFF. DNA of the CDR3: TGTGCCAGCAGCTTCCGGGACGGGAACACCGGGGAGCTGTTTTTT.

The CDR3 spells CASSAGTSGYEQYF. The DNA of the CDR3 is TGTGCCAGCAGTGCCGGGACTAGCGGCTACGAGCAGTACTTC. This sequence joins TRBV27 and TRBJ2-7, with 11 bases identical to TRBD2. Germline CDR1 reads MNHEY; CDR2 reads SMNVEV (reference sequence). Trimming cost V 5 bases and J 3 bases; bases outside gene matches: 3. The CDR3 is made up of 14 amino acids.

The rearrangement links TRBV5-1 to TRBJ2-1, with D possibly TRBD2 on 6 matching bases. Germline CDR1 reads SGHRS; CDR2 reads YFSETQ. The CDR3 sequence is 14 residues long. V lost 0 bases and J lost 7, with 11 bases in between. The CDR3 DNA sequence: TGCGCCAGCAGCTTGGGGACTAATTCGAATGAGCAGTTCTTC. Protein product: CASSLGTNSNEQFF.

V is TRBV5-6 and J is TRBJ2-3; weak D call: TRBD2 (6 bases). Trimming removed 0 bases from V and 0 bases from J, with 11 bases in between. This CDR3 comprises 16 residues. CDR1 and CDR2 from the germline V gene are SGHDT and YYEEEE. In DNA form, the CDR3 reads TGTGCCAGCAGCTTGGTCAGACTAGGGAGCACAGATACGCAGTATTTT. Its protein is CASSLVRLGSTDTQYF.

As DNA, the CDR3 is TGTGCCAGCAATAGGGGGCTCGCTGGCTACACCTTC. Protein product: CASNRGLAGYTF. J is TRBJ1-2 and V is TRBV7-2, with 7 nucleotides matching TRBD1. There are 12 residues in the CDR3. In germline, CDR1 is SGHTA, CDR2 FQGNSA. The V and J ends lost 7 bases and 7 bases, in that order; junction bases with no gene match: 6.

This clone was seen a few times. The rearrangement joins TRBV28 to TRBJ2-1; D might be TRBD1 or TRBD2, each matching 6 bases. The germline CDR1 and CDR2 sequences are MDHEN and SYDVKM. The CDR3 has 13 amino acids. Trimming removed 2 bases at V and 10 bases at J, with 12 bases between. The chain's CDR3 is CASSLNQGREQFF. In DNA, the CDR3 is TGTGCCAGCAGTTTAAACCAGGGGAGGGAGCAGTTCTTC. The variable domain in full, with the rest retrieved from reference TRBV28 and TRBJ2-1, is DVKVTQSSRYLVKRTGEKVFLECVQDMDHENMFWYRQDPGLGLRLIYFSYDVKMKEKGDIPEGYSVSREKKERFSLILESASTNQTSMYLCASSLNQGREQFFGPGTRLTVL.

V and J are TRBV5-4 and TRBJ2-5, with D possibly matching TRBD2 (5 bases). The closer fit of TRBJ2-7 to the DNA end suggests the J call may be wrong. This CDR3 contains 14 residues. Germline V CDR1 and CDR2: SGHNT, YYREEE (reference sequence). CDR3 residues: CASSLRGGVYEQYF. The CDR3 DNA is TGTGCCAGCAGCTTGCGGGGTGGTGTCTACGAGCAGTACTTC.

This clone was observed once. This chain joins TRBV6-6 and TRBJ1-1; D is ambiguous. The CDR3 totals 14 residues. The germline V and J ends were trimmed by 7 bases and 0 bases, with 12 bases remaining between them. The germline CDR1 and CDR2 sequences are MNHNY and SVGAGI (reference sequence). DNA for the CDR3: TGTGCCAGCAATCTCGGTTCGATGAACACTGAAGCTTTCTTT. Its translation: CASNLGSMNTEAFF.

The chain joins TRBV30 to TRBJ2-2; D unclear. Trimming left V 2 bases short and J 0 bases short, with 7 bases between. This CDR3 spans 14 amino acids. Germline CDR1 is GTSNPN and CDR2 is SVGIG (reference sequence). CDR3 nucleotides: TGTGCCTGGAGTAGGATGGCGAACACCGGGGAGCTGTTTTTT. Its translation: CAWSRMANTGELFF.

This clone was observed a single time. The V and J genes are TRBV7-2 and TRBJ2-5, with a tentative D call TRBD2 (5 bases). With 0 bases removed from V and 10 bases from J, the gap between germline ends came to 15 bases. Looked up from germline, CDR1 is SGHTA and CDR2 is FQGNSA. The CDR3 sequence is 14 residues long. In nucleotides, the CDR3 is TGTGCCAGCAGCTTAGCGCTAACAGCGGCACTCCAGTACTTC. It specifies CASSLALTAALQYF.

The CDR3 sequence: CASSPGPTGESSGANVLTF. The CDR3 DNA reads TGCGCCAGCAGCCCGGGACCCACCGGAGAAAGTTCTGGGGCCAACGTCCTGACTTTC. V is TRBV5-1 and J is TRBJ2-6; D may match TRBD1 or TRBD2 (5 bases each). Germline-derived CDR1 and CDR2 are SGHRS and YFSETQ. The CDR3 covers 19 residues. Trimming removed 4 bases from V and 1 base from J, with 21 bases in between.